This T cell receptor (beta chain) appears in the sequencing data of a study of human thymus T cells. The assay was immunoSEQ multiplex PCR, and TCRdb's table has in-frame clones only and misses some. The repertoire consists of fewer than 85,000 clones, with 90% to 95% occurring once and the leading ten covering 0.034%. Trimming removed 4 bases from V and 1 base from J, with 17 bases in between. The CDR3 loop spans 17 amino acids. CDR1 and CDR2 (germline): SEHNR, FQNEAQ (reference sequence). This clone was seen more than once but under ten times. It was from resections taken during corrective heart surgery that the thymus tissue came.

This receptor was taken from a girl under three years old with a congenital heart defect but otherwise immunologically healthy. Sequencing was done on a sample of thymus tissue. V usage is TRBV7-9 and J usage is TRBJ2-1; weak D call: TRBD1 (7 bases). The chain's CDR3 is CASSSPGGTGSYNEQFF. The CDR3 DNA reads TGTGCCAGCAGCTCGCCAGGGGGGACTGGTTCCTACAATGAGCAGTTCTTC.